A single sample is the source of the 30 T cell receptor beta chains below, sequenced in a study of beta chain features in type 1 diabetes (dated by TCRdb to the late 2010s). Libraries were prepared through the immunoSEQ multiplex PCR assay. All of the isolated RNA was reverse transcribed with the High Capacity cDNA Reverse Transcription Kit, so expressed TCRB transcripts were sequenced. Not all clones reach the TCRdb copy of this immuneACCESS table, which keeps in-frame sequences only. Checked studies attribute under half of the gap to unresolved V genes and leave the rest unexplained. Present in this sample are more than 300,000 clones, over 9.5% of which were seen just once. Roughly 0.017% of the sample is held by the ten biggest clonotypes. The source material was naive CD4+ T cells from blood. The label giving this sample's cell subset or site can be read as: true naive CD4+ T cells. Every receptor here comes from a young man in good health.

This clone occurred a few times. The chain recombines TRBV21-1 with TRBJ2-7; the table names TRBD2, a call not compared with the DNA. TRBV21-1 is shown as a pseudogene. The CDR3 extends over 13 amino acids. CDR3 residues: CASSKTRPYEQYF. The CDR3 DNA reads as TGTGCCAGCAGCAAGACTCGCCCCTACGAGCAGTACTTC.

V and J are TRBV18 and TRBJ2-7; TRBD1 is a possible D gene (6 bases). This CDR3 contains 15 residues. Germline lookup yields CDR1 KGHSH and CDR2 LQKENI. Trimming pared 1 base from V and 7 bases from J, leaving 17 bases between. DNA of the CDR3: TGTGCCAGCTCACCACAGACAGGAACGGATGTTGAGCAGTACTTC. It is translated as CASSPQTGTDVEQYF.

This chain uses TRBV7-2 with TRBJ2-7; 7 bases fit TRBD1. Losses at the gene ends were 5 bases for V and 3 bases for J; bases not matched to a gene: 7. Looked up from germline, CDR1 is SGHTA and CDR2 is FQGNSA. The CDR3 is 14 amino acids. The CDR3 loop reads CASSMGQFFYEQYF. In DNA form, the CDR3 reads TGTGCCAGCAGCATGGGACAGTTCTTCTACGAGCAGTACTTC.

This clone was detected only a few times. The rearrangement joins TRBV30 to TRBJ1-2; D remains ambiguous. Germline V gives CDR1 GTSNPN, CDR2 SVGIG (reference sequence). V was clipped by 8 bases and J by 4 bases, with 11 bases between them. The CDR3 is made up of 11 amino acids. The CDR3 DNA reads as TGTGCCCTTGGGCGTGGCTATGGCTACACCTTC. It translates to CALGRGYGYTF.

This chain connects TRBV28 to TRBJ2-5; D remains ambiguous. The V and J ends lost 3 bases and 13 bases respectively, with 15 bases between them. CDR1 and CDR2 (germline): MDHEN, SYDVKM. This CDR3 contains 12 residues. The CDR3 loop reads CASSLSALEPYF. For the CDR3, the DNA is TGTGCCAGCAGTTTGAGCGCCCTCGAACCGTACTTC.

This clone turned up a few times. The genes are TRBV7-9 and TRBJ2-4; D may be TRBD2 (6 bases). The CDR3 spans 18 residues. Germline V gene data show CDR1 as SEHNR and CDR2 as FQNEAQ (reference sequence). V lost 5 bases and J lost 0, with 20 bases in between. Here the CDR3 reads CASSAGNRERVAKNIQYF. For the CDR3, the DNA is TGTGCCAGCAGCGCCGGAAACCGGGAGCGCGTAGCCAAAAACATTCAGTACTTC.

This clone was seen more than once but under ten times. This CDR3 is CASSLTGPDTQYF. In DNA form, the CDR3 reads TGTGCCAGCTCACTTACAGGGCCAGATACGCAGTATTTT. The V gene is TRBV18, the J gene TRBJ2-3; perhaps TRBD1 as D (6 bases). The V gene lost 4 bases and the J gene lost 4 bases, with 9 bases spanning the gap. This CDR3 has 13 residues. The germline V gene encodes CDR1 KGHSH and CDR2 LQKENI.

This clone was seen a handful of times. The chain joins TRBV4-3 to TRBJ2-7; 9 nucleotides line up with TRBD2. Germline CDR1 is LGHNA and CDR2 is YSLEER. The junction had 5 bases not matched to a gene; V was cut back by 0 bases and J by 2 bases. The CDR3 runs 16 residues. The CDR3 is CASSQDFLAGTYEQYF. As DNA, the CDR3 is TGCGCCAGCAGCCAAGATTTTCTAGCGGGAACCTACGAGCAGTACTTC.

There are a few counts of this clone. The V and J genes are TRBV6-6 and TRBJ2-3; D gene unclear. Trimming took off 2 bases at V and 0 bases at J, with 12 bases between the two ends. The CDR3 contains 16 residues. CDR1 and CDR2 from the germline V gene are MNHNY and SVGAGI (reference sequence). The CDR3 coding sequence is TGTGCCAGCAGTTACCCGGCTGCGACTAGCACAGATACGCAGTATTTT. Protein sequence: CASSYPAATSTDTQYF.

The V gene is TRBV7-8, the J gene TRBJ1-4; 9 bases are a match to TRBD1. Looked up from germline, CDR1 is SGHVS and CDR2 is FQNEAQ. Germline trimming cut 5 bases from V and 8 bases from J; bases unmatched to any gene: 9. The length of the CDR3 is 15 residues. CDR3 in amino acids: CASSTTGGIGEKLFF. CDR3 DNA: TGTGCCAGCAGCACGACAGGGGGGATAGGCGAAAAACTGTTTTTT.

The CDR3 nucleotides are TGTGCCAGCAGCCCAAGTGGGGGGTACGAGCAGTACTTC. This encodes CASSPSGGYEQYF. The chain has TRBV7-9 and TRBJ2-7; tentative D call: TRBD2 (6 bases). The ends were cut back, 5 bases at V and 4 bases at J, with 12 bases in the middle. The CDR3 sequence is 13 residues long. CDR1 is SEHNR, CDR2 FQNEAQ, per germline (reference sequence).

The chain uses TRBV29-1 and TRBJ2-2; TRBD2 is a possible D gene (5 bases). Trimming shortened V by 6 bases and J by 6 bases, and 11 bases separated the two germline ends. In germline, CDR1 is SQVTM, CDR2 ANQGSEA. The CDR3 sequence is 12 residues long. In nucleotides, the CDR3 is TGCAGCGTGAGGGAGTCCCCCGGGGAGCTGTTTTTT. As protein: CSVRESPGELFF.

The chain recombines TRBV28 with TRBJ1-5; TRBD1 is a possible D gene (5 bases). Trimming stripped 6 bases from V and 0 bases from J, with 21 bases between. CDR1 MDHEN and CDR2 SYDVKM come from the germline V gene. The CDR3 is 18 amino acids. CDR3 region: CASRPGGTNYHSNQPQHF. The CDR3 DNA reads as TGTGCCAGCAGACCGGGGGGTACGAACTACCATAGCAATCAGCCCCAGCATTTT.

This clone has only a few counts. The rearrangement uses TRBV9 and TRBJ2-1; TRBD2 agrees at 9 bases. With V trimmed by 0 bases and J by 9 bases, 7 bases remained unmatched. The CDR3 is 15 amino acids. From germline, CDR1 is SGDLS and CDR2 YYNGEE. The CDR3 DNA reads TGTGCCAGCAGCGTAGGAGGGCGGGGGGGGGTTGAGCAGTTCTTC. As protein: CASSVGGRGGVEQFF.

This clone appeared a few times. The chain uses TRBV7-6 and TRBJ2-7; possible D gene TRBD1, 5 bases. V lost 1 base and J lost 5, with 15 bases in between. In germline, CDR1 is SGHVS, CDR2 FNYEAQ. This CDR3 has 15 residues. CDR3 in amino acids: CASSLVGQGPHEQYF. The CDR3 region has the DNA TGTGCCAGCAGCTTAGTTGGGCAGGGCCCCCACGAGCAGTACTTC.

The sample holds a few counts of this clone. The J gene is TRBJ1-4, the V gene TRBV4-2; D is perhaps TRBD1 (5 bases). The V gene lost 0 bases and the J gene lost 4 bases, with 12 bases spanning the gap. The CDR3 sequence is 16 residues long. Germline V gene sequence: CDR1 LGHNA, CDR2 YNFKEQ. CDR3 sequence: CASSQEWAGINEKLFF. CDR3 nucleotide sequence: TGTGCCAGCAGCCAAGAATGGGCAGGGATTAATGAAAAACTGTTTTTT.

This clone was recorded a few times. The rearrangement links TRBV13 to TRBJ2-7, with D maybe TRBD1 (6 bases). V lost 3 bases and J 9 bases, leaving 21 bases between the germline ends. Germline CDR1 and CDR2: PRHDT and FYEKMQ (reference sequence). This CDR3 is 15 amino acids long. The CDR3 nucleotides read TGTGCCAGCAGCTTTGGGCCAGGGGAGTTTGGCCCGCAGTACTTC. Its protein product is CASSFGPGEFGPQYF. Based on the CDR3 plus reference TRBV13 and TRBJ2-7, the full variable domain is AAGVIQSPRHLIKEKRETATLKCYPIPRHDTVYWYQQGPGQDPQFLISFYEKMQSDKGSIPDRFSAQQFSDYHSELNMSSLELGDSALYFCASSFGPGEFGPQYFGPGTRLTVT.

This clone was detected only a few times. The J gene is TRBJ2-6, the V gene TRBV7-2; 7 bases are a match to TRBD2. Germline V gives CDR1 SGHTA, CDR2 FQGNSA. V was pared by 4 bases and J by 2 bases, with 5 bases of the junction left unmatched. The CDR3 is made up of 16 amino acids. The CDR3 coding sequence is TGTGCCAGCAGCTCCCTCCGGGGGGCTGGGGCCAACGTCCTGACTTTC. Translating gives CASSSLRGAGANVLTF.

This clone was seen more than once but under ten times. This chain uses TRBV7-2 with TRBJ2-5; tentatively, D is TRBD1 (5 bases). Germline V gene data show CDR1 as SGHTA and CDR2 as FQGNSA. CDR3 length: 16 residues. Trimming removed 1 base at V and 8 bases at J, with 20 bases between. CDR3 loop: CASSLEPGPIRGTQYF. In DNA, the CDR3 is TGTGCCAGCAGCTTAGAGCCAGGGCCAATTCGAGGAACCCAGTACTTC.

This clone was detected a few times. The chain recombines TRBV6-1 with TRBJ2-3, with 10 nucleotides matching TRBD2. Germline V CDR1 and CDR2: MNHNS, SASEGT. The CDR3 consists of 15 residues. The trim removed 6 bases at V and 1 base at J, leaving 4 bases unmatched. Here the CDR3 DNA reads TGTGCCAGCAGCACCGGGACTAGCGGCACAGATACGCAGTATTTT. This encodes CASSTGTSGTDTQYF.

This clone was seen a handful of times. The chain uses TRBV6-5 and TRBJ1-5; D uncertain. Per germline, CDR1 MNHEY and CDR2 SVGAGI. This CDR3 spans 15 amino acids. Trimming stripped 5 bases from V and 0 bases from J, with 11 bases between. CDR3 residues: CASSPTVYSNQPQHF. CDR3 nucleotides: TGTGCCAGCAGTCCCACAGTGTATAGCAATCAGCCCCAGCATTTT.

This clone was seen a handful of times. The J gene is TRBJ2-3, the V gene TRBV7-9; TRBD1 matches 7 bases. Germline CDR1 is SEHNR and CDR2 is FQNEAQ (reference sequence). After removal of 4 bases from V and 3 bases from J, the junction contained 7 bases not matched to a gene. The CDR3 runs 15 residues. DNA of the CDR3: TGTGCCAGCAGCTCCGTACCCAGGGGGACAGATACGCAGTATTTT. Its translation is CASSSVPRGTDTQYF. Full variable domain (remainder filled in from reference TRBV7-9 and TRBJ2-3): DTGVSQNPRHKITKRGQNVTFRCDPISEHNRLYWYRQTLGQGPEFLTYFQNEAQLEKSRLLSDRFSAERPKGSFSTLEIQRTEQGDSAMYLCASSSVPRGTDTQYFGPGTRLTVL.

The rearrangement joins TRBV15 to TRBJ1-2; a weak D match, TRBD1 (6 bases). The CDR3 consists of 14 residues. Trimming removed 0 bases from V and 4 bases from J, with 9 bases in between. Germline CDR1 is LNHNV and CDR2 is YYDKDF (reference sequence). The CDR3 region is CATSRDRTAYGYTF. CDR3 DNA: TGTGCCACCAGCAGAGATCGGACAGCCTATGGCTACACCTTC.

This clone was detected many times. The gene calls are TRBV9 and TRBJ2-1; tentative D call: TRBD2 (5 bases). Germline V gene data show CDR1 as SGDLS and CDR2 as YYNGEE. The CDR3 has 16 amino acids. V lost 2 bases to trimming and J lost 1 base, with 13 bases between them. CDR3 coding DNA: TGTGCCAGCAGCGTGGCTACGGGGATATCCTACAATGAGCAGTTCTTC. It yields the protein CASSVATGISYNEQFF.

There are a few counts of this clone. The chain carries TRBV5-1 and TRBJ2-1; 7 positions match TRBD1. With V trimmed by 3 bases and J by 2 bases, 8 bases remained unmatched. The germline gives CDR1 SGHRS, CDR2 YFSETQ. The CDR3 totals 16 residues. CDR3 amino acids: CASSSLTQGAYNEQFF. The CDR3 DNA follows: TGCGCCAGCAGCTCGTTGACCCAGGGGGCCTACAATGAGCAGTTCTTC.

Written as DNA, the CDR3 is TGTGCCTGGACAGGGTCCCTGAACACTGAAGCTTTCTTT. This encodes CAWTGSLNTEAFF. J is TRBJ1-1 and V is TRBV30; tentative D call: TRBD1 (5 bases). CDR1 is GTSNPN and CDR2 is SVGIG in the germline V gene (reference sequence). The V and J ends lost 4 bases and 0 bases respectively, with 9 bases between them. This CDR3 region has 13 residues.

In this sample, this clone turned up a few times. The chain links TRBV9 to TRBJ2-5, with TRBD2 matching over 7 bases. CDR1 is SGDLS and CDR2 is YYNGEE in the germline V gene. V was pared by 3 bases and J by 4 bases, with 9 bases of the junction left unmatched. CDR3 length equals 15 residues. CDR3 sequence reads: CASSAGVGGRETQYF. As DNA, the CDR3 is TGTGCCAGCAGCGCCGGGGTGGGGGGGAGAGAGACCCAGTACTTC. The full variable domain, in which reference TRBV9 and TRBJ2-5 provide the parts outside the CDR3, is DSGVTQTPKHLITATGQRVTLRCSPRSGDLSVYWYQQSLDQGLQFLIQYYNGEERAKGNILERFSAQQFPDLHSELNLSSLELGDSALYFCASSAGVGGRETQYFGPGTRLLVL.

This clone has more than one count but fewer than ten. The chain has TRBV9 and TRBJ1-2; 8 positions match TRBD1. The CDR3 totals 16 residues. CDR1 SGDLS and CDR2 YYNGEE come from the germline V gene. V was pared by 4 bases and J by 4 bases, with 12 bases of the junction left unmatched. This chain's CDR3 is CASSLTGTGSTYGYTF. In DNA, the CDR3 is TGTGCCAGCAGCCTTACCGGGACAGGATCAACCTATGGCTACACCTTC.

This clone was detected only a few times. The V call is TRBV7-6, the J call TRBJ2-3; 8 positions agree with TRBD2. The CDR3 is 17 amino acids. V dropped 1 base and J dropped 6; count of bases not matched to a gene: 12. Germline CDR1 and CDR2: SGHVS and FNYEAQ. For the CDR3, the DNA is TGTGCCAGCAGCTTAGATGTTAGCGGGGCCGTGGGTGATACGCAGTATTTT. Protein sequence: CASSLDVSGAVGDTQYF.

This clone has more than one count but fewer than ten. The chain recombines TRBV19 with TRBJ2-4, with a possible D match to TRBD1 (6 bases). V was cut by 6 bases and J by 0 bases, with 12 bases left in between. The CDR3 is 15 amino acids. Germline-derived CDR1 and CDR2 are LNHDA and SQIVND (reference sequence). CDR3 nucleotide sequence: TGTGCCAGTAGCGACAGGTTACTAGCCAAAAACATTCAGTACTTC. Translated, it gives CASSDRLLAKNIQYF. The full variable domain, completed using reference TRBV19 and TRBJ2-4, is DGGITQSPKYLFRKEGQNVTLSCEQNLNHDAMYWYRQDPGQGLRLIYYSQIVNDFQKGDIAEGYSVSREKKESFPLTVTSAQKNPTAFYLCASSDRLLAKNIQYFGAGTRLSVL.